The text below deals with one T cell receptor (beta chain). Its antigen remains unidentified. Lysates of CMV-infected fibroblasts at roughly 10 ug/mL stimulated these cells. Memory cells lacking CD40L and CD69 with high CD45RO were sorted. This sample is drawn from a study of persistence of HIV-infected CD4 T cells. This was the immunoSEQ version 4 assay in survey mode. Generated by immunoSEQ multiplex PCR, the TCRdb table keeps only in-frame clones and is missing some. Seen here are under 60,000 clones, about 80% observed once, and the top ten hold 2.5% to 3.5%. The input for sequencing was CD4+ T cells sorted from PBMCs after roughly 18-hour stimulation, taken from a patient who received antiretroviral therapy. The receptor's source is an adult man with HIV who was CMV-seropositive.

The CDR3 region has the DNA TGTGCCAGTAGTGACAGAGAGCTGGGGGGCTACACCTTC. It codes for CASSDRELGGYTF. The chain has TRBV19 and TRBJ1-2; weak D call: TRBD1 (5 bases). There are 13 residues in the CDR3. CDR1 is LNHDA, CDR2 SQIVND, per germline (reference sequence). Trimming took off 5 bases at V and 8 bases at J, with 15 bases between the two ends.